Following are 32 T cell receptor beta chains from one sample sequenced in a study of T cells after yellow fever vaccination (dated by TCRdb to between 2018 and 2021). The treatment or condition label for this specimen denotes: live attenuated yellow fever vaccine strain. Library construction relied on 5' RACE. Data came from an Illumina HiSeq 2500. TCRdb reprocessing: public reads trimmed at Q25 with fastp, clones called with MiXCR, in-frame beta chains kept. Rows are combined by CDR3 protein, so each entry shows the most common genes and DNA. The sample table shows approximately 600,000 distinct CDR3 sequences, and roughly an eighth are seen once. The ten most abundant clones make up 15% of the sample. Source: PBMCs, taken on the day of the yellow fever booster vaccination. The receptors derive from a man aged 25-45 years who received the YFV17D yellow fever vaccine.

CDR3: CSATSGTSGYNEQFF. CDR3 DNA sequence: TGCAGTGCAACCTCCGGGACTAGCGGGTACAATGAGCAGTTCTTC. The chain has TRBV20-1 and TRBJ2-1; 12 nucleotides align to TRBD2. CDR3 size: 15 residues. With V trimmed by 6 bases and J by 4 bases, 7 bases remained unmatched. Germline assignment: CDR1 DFQATT and CDR2 SNEGSKA (reference sequence).

This clonotype turned up a few times. The chain is built from TRBV4-1 and TRBJ2-7, with 7 bases identical to TRBD1. The CDR3 runs 15 residues. The trim removed 0 bases at V and 2 bases at J, leaving 4 bases unmatched. Per the germline V gene, CDR1 is MGHRA and CDR2 is YSYEKL. In DNA, the CDR3 is TGCGCCAGCAGCCAAGATCGACAGGGAACCTACGAGCAGTACTTC. Protein: CASSQDRQGTYEQYF.

This clonotype was counted between two and nine times. The chain is built from TRBV7-3 and TRBJ2-3; D is possibly TRBD2 (5 bases). V dropped 5 bases and J dropped 9 bases, with 21 bases sitting between them. The germline V gene encodes CDR1 SGHTA and CDR2 FQGTGA. The CDR3 covers 15 residues. CDR3 loop: CASSPNWTPRGTQYF. CDR3 coding DNA: TGTGCCAGCAGCCCAAACTGGACCCCCCGAGGGACGCAGTATTTT.

Of note for this clonotype: The junction departs from the called germline gene at one end, perhaps through a read error. The chain recombines TRBV12-3 or TRBV12-4 with TRBJ2-2, with 9 bases matching TRBD2. This CDR3 contains 18 residues. CDR3 in DNA: TGTGCCAGCTGTTTAGGCGGGGGGGCTGATGGTAACACCGGGGAGCTGTTTTTT. The encoded protein is CASCLGGGADGNTGELFF.

Only a few counts were recorded for this clonotype. J is TRBJ2-5 and V is TRBV14; 13 positions agree with TRBD2. The CDR3 length is 16 residues. The junction had 7 bases not matched to a gene; V was cut back by 4 bases and J by 5 bases. Looked up from germline, CDR1 is SGHDN and CDR2 is FVKESK. The CDR3 sequence is CASSPGLAGWGETQYF. For the CDR3, the DNA is TGTGCCAGCAGCCCGGGACTAGCGGGATGGGGTGAGACCCAGTACTTC.

Only a few counts were recorded for this clonotype. CDR3: CASSFLLAGDYNEQFF. CDR3 DNA sequence: TGTGCCAGCAGCTTTTTACTAGCGGGAGATTACAATGAGCAGTTCTTC. The rearrangement joins TRBV7-8 to TRBJ2-1; 11 positions match TRBD2. This CDR3 has 16 residues. The V gene's germline CDR1 is SGHVS and CDR2 FQNEAQ. Germline trimming cut 3 bases from V and 4 bases from J; bases unmatched to any gene: 5.

This sequence joins TRBV21-1 and TRBJ1-6. TRBV21-1 is flagged as a pseudogene. This CDR3 is built from 16 residues. Written as DNA, the CDR3 is TGTGCCAGCAGCATGGTTAGCGGTTATAATAATTCACCCCTCCACTTT. It codes for CASSMVSGYNNSPLHF.

In this sample, this clonotype turned up a few times. V gene TRBV7-8 combines with J gene TRBJ2-5; TRBD2 aligns across 12 bases. This CDR3 contains 17 residues. Trimming took 4 bases from V and 4 from J; bases not matched to a gene: 10. CDR1 is SGHVS and CDR2 is FQNEAQ in the germline V gene. The CDR3: CASSSLAGGRVRETQYF. CDR3 bases: TGTGCCAGCAGCTCACTAGCGGGAGGAAGGGTCAGAGAGACCCAGTACTTC.

The chain is built from TRBV18 and TRBJ2-7; D is possibly TRBD1 (6 bases). CDR1 KGHSH and CDR2 LQKENI come from the germline V gene. The CDR3 spans 16 residues. Trimming cost V 6 bases and J 0 bases, with 18 bases left between them. DNA of the CDR3: TGTGCCAGCTCTCTCTGGACAGTCACGGGCTCCTACGAGCAGTACTTC. This translates into CASSLWTVTGSYEQYF.

V usage is TRBV18 and J usage is TRBJ2-5, with D uncertain. The CDR3 runs 14 residues. Between the trimmed V and J ends, which lost 4 bases and 2 bases, there was a span of 11 bases. Germline-derived CDR1 and CDR2 are KGHSH and LQKENI. CDR3 loop: CASSLRHQQETQYF. In nucleotides, the CDR3 is TGTGCCAGCTCACTCCGCCACCAGCAAGAGACCCAGTACTTC.

There are a few counts of this clonotype. The genes are TRBV27 and TRBJ2-1; a possible D gene is TRBD1 (6 bases). The germline CDR1 and CDR2 sequences are MNHEY and SMNVEV (reference sequence). The CDR3 consists of 15 residues. Trimming took off 7 bases at V and 2 bases at J, with 15 bases between the two ends. CDR3 DNA sequence: TGTGCCAGCAAACTGGCCAGGGGCACCTACAATGAGCAGTTCTTC. Its protein product is CASKLARGTYNEQFF.

V is TRBV27 and J is TRBJ2-1; 7 positions match TRBD2. This CDR3 comprises 14 residues. Unmatched junction bases numbered 5, after V lost 0 bases and J lost 9 bases. Germline V gives CDR1 MNHEY, CDR2 SMNVEV (reference sequence). DNA for the CDR3: TGTGCCAGCAGTTTATCGATGGGGGGGAGTGAGCAGTTCTTC. Translating gives CASSLSMGGSEQFF.

This clonotype appeared a few times. J is TRBJ2-5 and V is TRBV6-1; perhaps TRBD1 as D (6 bases). V lost 7 bases and J 5 bases, leaving 14 bases between the germline ends. CDR3 length: 13 amino acids. Germline V lookup: CDR1 MNHNS, CDR2 SASEGT. The CDR3 here is CASTLQGLETQYF. The DNA for the CDR3 is TGTGCCAGCACACTACAGGGATTGGAGACCCAGTACTTC.

The V gene is TRBV18, the J gene TRBJ2-7; 9 nucleotides align to TRBD1. Germline CDR1 and CDR2: KGHSH and LQKENI. The CDR3 sequence is 13 residues long. The trim removed 6 bases at V and 4 bases at J, leaving 4 bases unmatched. The CDR3 DNA sequence: TGTGCCAGCTCGAAGGGACAGGGATACGAGCAGTACTTC. Amino acid sequence: CASSKGQGYEQYF.

The rearrangement uses TRBV12-3 or TRBV12-4 and TRBJ2-7; the match to TRBD2 covers 7 bases. This CDR3 comprises 15 residues. V trimming: 2 bases; J trimming: 0 bases; junction bases outside the gene matches: 4. CDR3 amino acids: CASSLWRESSYEQYF. In DNA, the CDR3 is TGTGCCAGCAGTTTATGGCGGGAGAGCTCCTACGAGCAGTACTTC.

The CDR3 loop is CASSTNSGTQYF. CDR3 coding DNA: TGTGCCAGCAGCACCAATAGCGGTACGCAGTATTTT. V usage is TRBV7-3 and J usage is TRBJ2-3, with a weak D call TRBD2 (6 bases). Germline CDR1 and CDR2: SGHTA and FQGTGA. There are 12 residues in the CDR3. V was trimmed by 5 bases and J by 8 bases, leaving 11 bases between them.

The sample holds a few counts of this clonotype. The chain recombines TRBV6-2 or TRBV6-3 with TRBJ2-7; the match to TRBD1 covers 8 bases. The trim removed 7 bases at V and 3 bases at J, leaving 17 bases unmatched. The germline gives CDR1 MNHEY, CDR2 SVGEGT. The CDR3 covers 17 residues. The CDR3 spells CASKSNRRQGIRYEQYF. The CDR3 DNA is TGTGCCAGCAAATCAAACCGCCGACAGGGGATCCGCTACGAGCAGTACTTC.

This clonotype has more than one count but fewer than ten. V gene TRBV5-1 combines with J gene TRBJ2-3; D unclear. The length of the CDR3 is 12 residues. V was cut by 7 bases and J by 4 bases, with 10 bases left in between. Germline V gene data show CDR1 as SGHRS and CDR2 as YFSETQ. The DNA for the CDR3 is TGCGCCAGCCATGAGCGCCCAGATACGCAGTATTTT. This translates into CASHERPDTQYF. The full variable domain, in which reference TRBV5-1 and TRBJ2-3 provide the parts outside the CDR3, is KAGVTQTPRYLIKTRGQQVTLSCSPISGHRSVSWYQQTPGQGLQFLFEYFSETQRNKGNFPGRFSGRQFSNSRSEMNVSTLELGDSALYLCASHERPDTQYFGPGTRLTVL.

This clonotype appeared a few times. The V gene is TRBV5-4, the J gene TRBJ2-4; D remains ambiguous. The CDR3 length is 14 residues. Germline CDR1 and CDR2: SGHNT and YYREEE (reference sequence). V lost 0 bases, J lost 5 bases, and 9 bases lay in between. CDR3 residues: CASSLAGLENIQYF. The DNA of the CDR3 is TGTGCCAGCAGCTTGGCCGGGCTGGAAAACATTCAGTACTTC.

This rearrangement joins TRBV7-9 to TRBJ2-3; 8 nucleotides align to TRBD1. The CDR3 totals 15 residues. J was trimmed by 6 bases and V by 8 bases; bases with no gene match: 13. The V gene's germline CDR1 is SEHNR and CDR2 FQNEAQ (reference sequence). The CDR3, as DNA: TGTGCCAGCTCAGGACAGGGTATTTTAGGTGATACGCAGTATTTT. It encodes CASSGQGILGDTQYF.

V and J are TRBV20-1 and TRBJ2-3; 14 bases are a match to TRBD2. Trimming at V came to 4 bases and at J to 5 bases, leaving 8 bases not matched to a gene. Germline V gene lookup returns CDR1 DFQATT and CDR2 SNEGSKA (reference sequence). The length of the CDR3 is 16 residues. The CDR3 loop reads CSATPGLAGEGDTQYF. CDR3 in DNA: TGCAGTGCTACCCCGGGACTAGCGGGAGAGGGAGATACGCAGTATTTT.

The rearrangement links TRBV6-5 to TRBJ2-7; possibly TRBD1 for D (6 bases). Trimming removed 0 bases from V and 1 base from J, with 13 bases in between. There are 16 residues in the CDR3. Germline V gene lookup returns CDR1 MNHEY and CDR2 SVGAGI. In nucleotides, the CDR3 is TGTGCCAGCAGTTACTCTAACCCGACAGGTTCCTACGAGCAGTACTTC. Translation: CASSYSNPTGSYEQYF.

The chain joins TRBV6-5 to TRBJ2-3; perhaps TRBD2 as D (6 bases). The CDR3 spans 16 residues. Trimming took 5 bases from V and 3 from J, leaving 18 bases between them. Germline V lookup: CDR1 MNHEY, CDR2 SVGAGI. The CDR3 DNA reads TGTGCCAGCAGTCCATACGGTCCTAGCGCAACAGATACGCAGTATTTT. This gives the protein CASSPYGPSATDTQYF.

The rearrangement uses TRBV5-1 and TRBJ1-2; D might be TRBD1 (5 bases). Germline-derived CDR1 and CDR2 are SGHRS and YFSETQ. V was trimmed by 6 bases and J by 1 base, leaving 13 bases between them. The CDR3 totals 14 residues. In DNA, the CDR3 is TGCGCCAGCACCCAGGCAGGGAGTAACTATGGCTACACCTTC. Encoded protein: CASTQAGSNYGYTF.

The genes are TRBV28 and TRBJ1-5; D is uncertain. Between the trimmed V and J ends, which lost 2 bases and 1 base, there was a span of 9 bases. The CDR3 loop spans 15 amino acids. CDR1 is MDHEN, CDR2 SYDVKM, per germline. CDR3 coding DNA: TGTGCCAGCAGTTTACTTGAGGCGAGCAATCAGCCCCAGCATTTT. Its protein product is CASSLLEASNQPQHF.

The V call is TRBV5-1, the J call TRBJ2-5, with TRBD2 identical over 8 bases. With 1 base clipped from V and 7 bases from J, the junction kept 6 bases outside the gene matches. Germline V lookup: CDR1 SGHRS, CDR2 YFSETQ. The CDR3 has 14 residues. CDR3 in amino acids: CASSLSAGDGTQYF. The CDR3 bases are TGCGCCAGCAGCTTGTCAGCGGGAGACGGGACCCAGTACTTC. The variable domain in full, completed from reference TRBV5-1 and TRBJ2-5, reads KAGVTQTPRYLIKTRGQQVTLSCSPISGHRSVSWYQQTPGQGLQFLFEYFSETQRNKGNFPGRFSGRQFSNSRSEMNVSTLELGDSALYLCASSLSAGDGTQYFGPGTRLLVL.

This chain connects TRBV10-3 to TRBJ2-1; the D gene is possibly TRBD1 (6 bases). There are 13 residues in the CDR3. Germline V gene lookup returns CDR1 ENHRY and CDR2 SYGVKD. V shed 10 bases and J shed 6 bases, with 16 bases lying between them. This chain's CDR3 is CATVGQLVNEQFF. The CDR3 nucleotides read TGTGCCACGGTCGGACAGCTCGTCAATGAGCAGTTCTTC.

This clonotype was detected a few times. The chain joins TRBV6-4 to TRBJ2-1, with 11 bases identical to TRBD2. The CDR3 contains 18 residues. J gave up 0 bases and V 0 bases, and 4 bases lay outside the gene matches. Germline lookup yields CDR1 MRHNA and CDR2 SNTAGT. This CDR3 is CASSDSKTSGNSYNEQFF. CDR3 in DNA: TGTGCCAGCAGTGACTCAAAGACTAGCGGGAACTCCTACAATGAGCAGTTCTTC.

Comment on this clonotype: Mismatch with germline at one junction end may stem from a read error. The V gene is TRBV7-9, the J gene TRBJ1-1; possible D gene TRBD1, 5 bases. This CDR3 region has 13 residues. CDR1 SEHNR and CDR2 FQNEAQ come from the germline V gene (reference sequence). The CDR3 region is CASSSMSDTEAFF. The CDR3 DNA reads TGTGCCAGCAGCTCTATGTCGGACACCGAAGCTTTCTTT.

This chain joins TRBV28 and TRBJ2-4, with a possible D match to TRBD1 (6 bases). The germline CDR1 and CDR2 sequences are MDHEN and SYDVKM. The CDR3 is 13 amino acids. Trimming removed 1 base at V and 14 bases at J, with 15 bases between. The CDR3 region has the DNA TGTGCCAGCAGTTTATTCAGGGGACCTAAGGAGTACTTC. Protein product: CASSLFRGPKEYF.

This clonotype was seen only a few times. This chain links TRBV19 with TRBJ2-7; D may be TRBD1 or TRBD2 (5 bases each). Trimming took 5 bases from V and 6 from J, leaving 11 bases between them. This CDR3 contains 12 residues. CDR1 and CDR2 (germline): LNHDA, SQIVND (reference sequence). The CDR3 protein is CASSWGRGEQYF. CDR3 DNA sequence: TGTGCCAGTAGTTGGGGACGGGGCGAGCAGTACTTC.

This clonotype showed up just a few times. This chain uses TRBV12-3 or TRBV12-4 with TRBJ2-3; 7 bases line up with TRBD2. Trimming removed 6 bases from V and 2 bases from J; junction bases left unmatched: 5. CDR3 length: 14 residues. This CDR3 is CASSPGRHTDTQYF. CDR3 nucleotide sequence: TGTGCCAGCAGCCCCGGGAGGCACACAGATACGCAGTATTTT.